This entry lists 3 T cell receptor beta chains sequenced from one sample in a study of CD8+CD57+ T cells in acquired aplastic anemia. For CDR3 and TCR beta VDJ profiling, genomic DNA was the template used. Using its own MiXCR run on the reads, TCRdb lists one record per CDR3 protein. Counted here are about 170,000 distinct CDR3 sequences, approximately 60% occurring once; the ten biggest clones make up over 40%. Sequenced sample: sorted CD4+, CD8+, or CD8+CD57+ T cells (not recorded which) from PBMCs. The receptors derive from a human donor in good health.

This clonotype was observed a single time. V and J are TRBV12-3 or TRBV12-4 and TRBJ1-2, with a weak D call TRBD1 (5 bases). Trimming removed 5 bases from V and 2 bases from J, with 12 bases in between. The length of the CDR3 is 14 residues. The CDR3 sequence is CASSANRRNYGYTF. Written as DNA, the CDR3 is TGTGCCAGCAGTGCTAACAGGAGGAACTATGGCTACACCTTC.

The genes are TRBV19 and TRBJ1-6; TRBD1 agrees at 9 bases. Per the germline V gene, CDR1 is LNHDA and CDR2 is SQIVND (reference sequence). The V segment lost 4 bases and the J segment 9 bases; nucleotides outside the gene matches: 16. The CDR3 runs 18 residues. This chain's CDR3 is CASSRRPGQGVGASPLHF. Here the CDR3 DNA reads TGTGCCAGTAGTAGAAGACCGGGACAGGGTGTCGGCGCTTCACCCCTCCACTTT.

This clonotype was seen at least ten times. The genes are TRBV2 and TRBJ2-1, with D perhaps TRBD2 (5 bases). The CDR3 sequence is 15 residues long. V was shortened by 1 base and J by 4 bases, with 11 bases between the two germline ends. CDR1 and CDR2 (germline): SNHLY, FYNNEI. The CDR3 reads CASSEGTPGYNEQFF. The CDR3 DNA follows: TGTGCCAGCAGTGAAGGGACTCCGGGGTACAATGAGCAGTTCTTC.